The source of this T cell receptor beta chain is a study of T cells in Graves' hyperthyroidism and ophthalmopathy. Graves' hyperthyroidism is called stable when ophthalmopathy does not progress within 18 months. Clinical symptoms, serum thyroxine and TRAb, thyroid ultrasound and orbital computed tomography together formed the diagnostic basis. Authors of the study amplified TCR beta CDR3 regions from RNA transcripts. During a first-round RT-PCR of the TCR CDR3, the HTBI primer set was used. TCRdb re-called the multiplex PCR reads with MiXCR, one entry per CDR3 protein. Here the sample spans 750,000 to 950,000 distinct CDR3 sequences, over 35% being singletons. The CDR3 runs to 15 residues. V shed 11 bases and J shed 8 bases, with 25 bases lying between them. Germline values: CDR1 SEHNR, CDR2 FQNEAQ (reference sequence). On this clonotype itself: The antigen is undetermined.

Findings and caveats of the study: The model forecast ophthalmopathy, anticipating it by a median approximately 6.2 months before onset.

The sequenced sample was blood. The rearrangement uses TRBV7-9 and TRBJ1-3; the D is unclear. The source is a man aged 18 to 30 with Graves' hyperthyroidism. This CDR3 is CASAAWMGHGDTIYF. The CDR3, as DNA: TGTGCCTCCGCCGCTTGGATGGGCCATGGCGACACCATATATTTT.